The rows below give T cell receptor beta chains drawn from one sample of a study of vaccination effects on CD4 cells after COVID-19. Antigens of these TCRs are unknown. Sequencing used immunoSEQ multiplex PCR; TCRdb keeps in-frame clones, though not all of them. The data hold nearly 45,000 clones, with approximately 77% observed a single time. The sample was CD4+ T cells from PBMCs cultured with a peptide pool, taken before COVID-19 vaccination. These TCRs come from a human donor who had a prior SARS-CoV-2 infection. The conserved cysteine and the conserved F or W are not part of the CDR3 here. Fields, in order: J gene, V gene, D gene, CDR3 protein. The D gene is left open where the match is weak.

TRBJ1-3,TRBV7-2,.,ASSTQGTGNTIY
TRBJ2-1,TRBV5-1,.,ASSLGRGQPNEQF
TRBJ2-1,TRBV4-3,.,ASSQDIGGREQF
TRBJ2-3,TRBV3-1/TRBV3-2,TRBD2,ASSQPTSVRGVVTQY
TRBJ1-2,TRBV12-3/TRBV12-4,.,ASSYEAYGYT
TRBJ1-2,TRBV7-6,.,ASSSGRDYGYT
TRBJ2-1,TRBV13,.,ASSRNKLGGQF
TRBJ1-2,TRBV15,.,ATSRTNYGYT
TRBJ1-2,TRBV5-1,.,ASSLGGYLNYGYT
TRBJ1-5,TRBV30,.,AWSVGPYSNQPQH
TRBJ2-6,TRBV19,.,ASSIGAGSYVLT
TRBJ2-1,TRBV5-1,.,ASSLERIEQF
TRBJ2-3,TRBV4-2,.,ASSPQASTDTQY
TRBJ2-7,TRBV15,.,ATSRYTTLYEQY
TRBJ2-3,TRBV29-1,.,SVRLFTDTQY
TRBJ2-1,TRBV9,TRBD2,ASSVVGTSGYNEQF
TRBJ1-4,TRBV20-1,.,SASFNTGGI
TRBJ1-1,TRBV2,.,ASSAVGLTEAF
TRBJ2-2,TRBV6-4,.,ASSDSDQNTGELF
TRBJ1-5,TRBV19,.,ASKGRLIGQPQH
TRBJ2-6,TRBV10-1,TRBD2,ASPGLAGGLRPANVLT
TRBJ2-1,TRBV3-1/TRBV3-2,TRBD2,ASSQFSRGRASVYPLNEQF
TRBJ2-7,TRBV28,TRBD1,ASSFPGGITYEQY
TRBJ2-3,TRBV2,.,ASSSFRPDTDTQY
TRBJ2-1,TRBV29-1,.,SARRDRTSYNEQF
TRBJ2-7,TRBV29-1,.,SVEEWHPYEQY
TRBJ1-2,TRBV6-1,.,ASSDLPDYGYT
TRBJ1-5,TRBV11-3,.,ASSSSGDQPQH
TRBJ2-7,TRBV11-3,.,ASSLVAGSRSYEQY
TRBJ2-3,TRBV2,.,ASSEWGARDTQY
TRBJ2-1,TRBV7-2,TRBD2,ASSLVAGGIIGEQF
TRBJ2-7,TRBV18,.,ASSQGGRSYEQY
TRBJ2-6,TRBV9,.,ASSAGDSGANVLT
TRBJ2-3,TRBV11-3,TRBD2,ASSGASGASSTDTQY
TRBJ2-6,TRBV12-1,.,ASSLRRDLSSGANVLT
TRBJ2-7,TRBV2,TRBD2,ASSEPTSGVASSYEQY
TRBJ1-3,TRBV3-1/TRBV3-2,.,ASSQQGRNTIY
TRBJ1-4,TRBV4-2,.,ASSPDRDFNEKLF
TRBJ2-7,TRBV29-1,.,SVTRATYEQY
TRBJ2-7,TRBV7-9,TRBD1,ASSLDRGRRYEQY
TRBJ1-1,TRBV5-1,TRBD1,ASSRGQGGMNTEAF
TRBJ2-3,TRBV30,.,AWGWLGPSTDTQY
TRBJ2-2,TRBV19,.,ASSIVRGTANTGELF
TRBJ2-7,TRBV28,TRBD2,ASSFTSGSLSYEQY
TRBJ1-5,TRBV7-2,.,ASSSTTGGNQPQH
TRBJ1-6,TRBV7-9,TRBD1,ASSSQGAYSPLH
TRBJ2-3,TRBV11-1,.,ASSLPELGADTQY
TRBJ2-1,TRBV7-2,.,ASSLYSADDEQF
TRBJ2-1,TRBV5-4,TRBD1,ASSQGQGYNEQF
TRBJ2-3,TRBV3-1/TRBV3-2,.,ASSQGADTADTQY